A selection of T cell receptor beta chains follows, all from one sample in a study of shared clonotypes between healthy human individuals. This table comes from immunoSEQ multiplex PCR, and its TCRdb copy is limited to in-frame clones, with some not included. The sample contains around 700,000 clones, 60% to 80% of which appear only once. Sequencing was carried out using memory CD4+ T cells sorted from blood. Source of these receptors: a woman under 40 in good health. CDR3s include the opening cysteine and the closing phenylalanine or tryptophan. Fields, in order: CDR3 length, clone size, D gene, V gene, J gene, CDR3 DNA, CDR3 protein. A D gene is named only where the DNA matches it firmly. Clone size appears in some rows only: once, few, many, or a class for an expanded clone.

14	few	TRBD1	TRBV27	TRBJ1-2	TGTGCCAGCAGTCCGGGCCAGGGGGTCTATGGCTACACCTTC	CASSPGQGVYGYTF
16	-	-	TRBV6-5	TRBJ1-2	TGTGCCAGCAGTTTGTCGGCGGTGGACGGGGGATTTGGCTACACCTTC	CASSLSAVDGGFGYTF
19	-	-	TRBV18	TRBJ2-1	TGTGCCAGCTCACCACCGAGAGGGCTAGGATATGATCACGACAATGAGCAGTTCTTC	CASSPPRGLGYDHDNEQFF
13	-	-	TRBV7-6	TRBJ2-3	TGTGCCAGCAGCTTGGACAACACAGATACGCAGTATTTT	CASSLDNTDTQYF
15	-	-	TRBV19	TRBJ2-3	TGTGCCAGTACGGATAGCCGTAACTTCGAAGATACGCAGTATTTT	CASTDSRNFEDTQYF
12	few	-	TRBV7-9	TRBJ2-4	TGTGCCAGCGGTCCCGGGGAAAACATTCAGTACTTC	CASGPGENIQYF
14	-	-	TRBV28	TRBJ1-1	TGTGCCAGCAGATCACCCACAGATCTCACTGAAGCTTTCTTT	CASRSPTDLTEAFF
16	-	-	TRBV11-2	TRBJ2-5	TGTGCCAGCAGCCCCGGGCTAGCGGAGGGGGGGGAGACCCAGTACTTC	CASSPGLAEGGETQYF
16	-	TRBD1	TRBV19	TRBJ1-4	TGTGCCAGTAGTGCAGCCAACAGGGGAGGAAGTGAAAAACTGTTTTTT	CASSAANRGGSEKLFF
15	once	-	TRBV28	TRBJ1-1	TGTGCCAGCAGTTTAGGGGGCCTCATGAACACTGAAGCTTTCTTT	CASSLGGLMNTEAFF
13	-	TRBD1	TRBV5-1	TRBJ2-3	TGCGCCAGCGGGGGCAGGGGGACAGATACGCAGTATTTT	CASGGRGTDTQYF
14	-	-	TRBV6-4	TRBJ1-1	TGTGCCAGCAGTGTTTCCGGGGTAAACACTGAAGCTTTCTTT	CASSVSGVNTEAFF
11	-	-	TRBV2	TRBJ2-3	TGTGCCAGCACCCCCACAGATACGCAGTATTTT	CASTPTDTQYF
16	-	-	TRBV2	TRBJ1-4	TGTGCCAGCAGAGATAGGTTGGGGGAAGCTAATGAAAAACTGTTTTTT	CASRDRLGEANEKLFF
15	-	-	TRBV28	TRBJ1-5	TGTGCCAGCAGTTTATTGCAGTTTAGCAATCAGCCCCAGCATTTT	CASSLLQFSNQPQHF
17	once	-	TRBV21-1	TRBJ2-1	TGTGCCAGGGTCGGGGTGATACTACGGGGCTCCTACAATGAGCAGTTCTTC	CARVGVILRGSYNEQFF
15	once	-	TRBV5-1	TRBJ2-2	TGCGCCAGCAGCTTACAACAGGGCGGCACCGGGGAGCTGTTTTTT	CASSLQQGGTGELFF
10	-	-	TRBV20-1	TRBJ2-5	TGCAGTGCTCAGGAAGAGACCCAGTACTTC	CSAQEETQYF
16	-	-	TRBV5-1	TRBJ2-5	TGCGCCAGCACTCTATCCGGGACAGCCGGGGGAGAGACCCAGTACTTC	CASTLSGTAGGETQYF
14	-	-	TRBV6-1	TRBJ2-1	TGTGCCAGCAGTGGGCCCATTACTGGCGATGAGCAGTTCTTC	CASSGPITGDEQFF
13	once	-	TRBV7-9	TRBJ1-5	TGTGCCAGCAGCACTAGTCAGGATCAGCCCCAGCATTTT	CASSTSQDQPQHF
16	few	TRBD2	TRBV11-3	TRBJ2-1	TGTGCCAGCAGCTTAACCTCGGGGGGTTTACACAATGAGCAGTTCTTC	CASSLTSGGLHNEQFF
14	-	-	TRBV28	TRBJ2-5	TGTGCCAGCAGTGGGGTGGGGAGACAAGAGACCCAGTACTTC	CASSGVGRQETQYF
15	-	TRBD1	TRBV25-1	TRBJ2-7	TGTGCCAGCAGTGAATCCCGGACAGGGACATACGAGCAGTACTTC	CASSESRTGTYEQYF
17	once	TRBD1	TRBV5-1	TRBJ2-2	TGCGCCAGCAGCCCGAGGACAGGGGGCTCTTGGGGCGGGGAGCTGTTTTTT	CASSPRTGGSWGGELFF
15	few	-	TRBV28	TRBJ1-3	TGTGCCAGCAGTTTATCGGTGAGCTCTGGAAACACCATATATTTT	CASSLSVSSGNTIYF
15	many	TRBD1	TRBV6-1	TRBJ1-2	TGTGCCAGCAGTGGGACGGACAGGATCAACTATGGCTACACCTTC	CASSGTDRINYGYTF
13	-	-	TRBV7-7	TRBJ2-1	TGTGCCAGCAGCTTGGGCTTCTACAATGAGCAGTTCTTC	CASSLGFYNEQFF
15	-	TRBD2	TRBV2	TRBJ2-5	TGTGCCAGCAGTGCCAGACTAGCGGGAGACGAGACCCAGTACTTC	CASSARLAGDETQYF
16	-	TRBD2	TRBV18	TRBJ2-7	TGTGCCAGCTCACCCCCCAGCGGGAGGCACCTCTACGAGCAGTACTTC	CASSPPSGRHLYEQYF
13	many	-	TRBV30	TRBJ1-1	TGTGCCTGGAGTGGGACAGCGAACACTGAAGCTTTCTTT	CAWSGTANTEAFF
15	few	-	TRBV5-6	TRBJ2-7	TGTGCCAGCAGCGACCTAGGGCGGAGCTCCTACGAGCAGTACTTC	CASSDLGRSSYEQYF
13	-	-	TRBV28	TRBJ1-2	TGTGCCAGCAGTTTGGGTACAGCCTATGGCTACACCTTC	CASSLGTAYGYTF
17	-	-	TRBV28	TRBJ2-7	TGTGCCAGCACCAACCCGCGGGGGCTCCAAACCGACTACGAGCAGTACTTC	CASTNPRGLQTDYEQYF
15	-	TRBD2	TRBV7-7	TRBJ2-1	TGTGCCAGCAGCCGGTCTAGCGGGAGCACGAATGAGCAGTTCTTC	CASSRSSGSTNEQFF
14	-	-	TRBV5-1	TRBJ2-3	TGCGCCAGCAGCTTGGTTGGGGCCGAAGATACGCAGTATTTT	CASSLVGAEDTQYF
14	-	-	TRBV10-2	TRBJ2-1	TGCGCCGCCTCGTCTAGCATCTCCTACAATGAGCAGTTCTTC	CAASSSISYNEQFF
15	-	-	TRBV5-4	TRBJ2-2	TGTGCCAGCAGCTTGGATGTACTGGGACACGGGGAGCTGTTTTTT	CASSLDVLGHGELFF
18	-	TRBD1	TRBV19	TRBJ1-5	TGTGCCAGTAGTCCCCAGACAGGGAGGTCAGGCAGCAATCAGCCCCAGCATTTT	CASSPQTGRSGSNQPQHF
15	once	-	TRBV28	TRBJ2-1	TGTGCCAGCAGTTCCCCGGACTCGAACTACAATGAGCAGTTCTTC	CASSSPDSNYNEQFF
17	-	-	TRBV7-8	TRBJ2-6	TGTGCCAGCAGCCCAAGACAGGACCCGAGCGGGGCCAACGTCCTGACTTTC	CASSPRQDPSGANVLTF
12	few	-	TRBV19	TRBJ2-1	TGTGCCAGTAGTACCACCTACAATGAGCAGTTCTTC	CASSTTYNEQFF
14	few	TRBD2	TRBV6-5	TRBJ2-7	TGTGCCAGCAGTCCTAGCGGGAGCACCTACGAGCAGTACTTC	CASSPSGSTYEQYF
15	-	-	TRBV2	TRBJ2-7	TGTGCCAGCAGTGAATCGGGCGGGACCATATACGAGCAGTACTTC	CASSESGGTIYEQYF
13	-	-	TRBV28	TRBJ1-5	TGTGCCAGCAAGACTGGGGCCAATCAGCCCCAGCATTTT	CASKTGANQPQHF
14	-	TRBD2	TRBV6-5	TRBJ2-7	TGTGCCAGCAGGAGACTAGCGGGAGCCTACGAGCAGTACTTC	CASRRLAGAYEQYF
14	-	-	TRBV15	TRBJ2-1	TGTGCCACCAGCAGAGATACAGGTTACAATGAGCAGTTCTTC	CATSRDTGYNEQFF
14	once	TRBD2	TRBV5-5	TRBJ2-1	TGTGCCAGCAGCGGACTAGCTACTTACAATGAGCAGTTCTTC	CASSGLATYNEQFF
17	-	TRBD2	TRBV7-9	TRBJ2-1	TGTGCCAGCAGCTCCCCCGAAGGTAGCGGGACCTACAATGAGCAGTTCTTC	CASSSPEGSGTYNEQFF
14	-	-	TRBV30	TRBJ2-7	TGTGCCTGGAGTGGGTTCCAAAGCTCCTACGAGCAGTACTTC	CAWSGFQSSYEQYF
12	-	-	TRBV7-9	TRBJ1-5	TGTGCCAGCAGCTCGGGTGATCAGCCCCAGCATTTT	CASSSGDQPQHF
12	once	-	TRBV4-1	TRBJ2-7	TGCGCCAGCAGCATATTAACCTACGAGCAGTACTTC	CASSILTYEQYF
14	-	-	TRBV15	TRBJ2-5	TGTGCCACCAGCAGAGGTGGGGGAGTAGAGACCCAGTACTTC	CATSRGGGVETQYF